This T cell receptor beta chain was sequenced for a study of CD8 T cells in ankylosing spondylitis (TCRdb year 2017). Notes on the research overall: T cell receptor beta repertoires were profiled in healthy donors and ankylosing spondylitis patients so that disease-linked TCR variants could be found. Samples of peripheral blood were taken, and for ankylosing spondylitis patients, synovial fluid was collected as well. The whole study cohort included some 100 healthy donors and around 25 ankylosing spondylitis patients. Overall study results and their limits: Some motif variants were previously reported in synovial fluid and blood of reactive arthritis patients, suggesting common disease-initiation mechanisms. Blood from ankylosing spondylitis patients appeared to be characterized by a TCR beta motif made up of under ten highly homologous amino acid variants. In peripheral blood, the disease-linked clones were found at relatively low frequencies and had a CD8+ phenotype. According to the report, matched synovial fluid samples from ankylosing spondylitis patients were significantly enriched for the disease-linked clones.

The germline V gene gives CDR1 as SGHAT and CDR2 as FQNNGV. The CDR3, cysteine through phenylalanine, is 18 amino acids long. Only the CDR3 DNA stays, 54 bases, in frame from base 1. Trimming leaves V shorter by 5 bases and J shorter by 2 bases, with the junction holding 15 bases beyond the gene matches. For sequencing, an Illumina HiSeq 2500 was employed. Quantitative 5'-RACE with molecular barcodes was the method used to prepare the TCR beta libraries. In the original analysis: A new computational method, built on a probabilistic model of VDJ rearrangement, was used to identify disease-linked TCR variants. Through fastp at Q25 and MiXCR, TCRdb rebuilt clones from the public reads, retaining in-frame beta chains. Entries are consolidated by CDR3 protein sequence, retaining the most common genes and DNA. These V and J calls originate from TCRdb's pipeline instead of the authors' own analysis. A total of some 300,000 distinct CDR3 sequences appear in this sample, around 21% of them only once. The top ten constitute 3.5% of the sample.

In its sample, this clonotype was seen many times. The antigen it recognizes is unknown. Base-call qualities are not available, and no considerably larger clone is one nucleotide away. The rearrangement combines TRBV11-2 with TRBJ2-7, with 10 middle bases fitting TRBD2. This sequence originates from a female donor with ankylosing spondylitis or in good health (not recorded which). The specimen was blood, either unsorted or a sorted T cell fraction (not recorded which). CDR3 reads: CASSPVNRGLAVPYEQYF. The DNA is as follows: TGTGCCAGCAGCCCCGTCAACCGCGGACTAGCGGTTCCCTACGAGCAGTACTTC.